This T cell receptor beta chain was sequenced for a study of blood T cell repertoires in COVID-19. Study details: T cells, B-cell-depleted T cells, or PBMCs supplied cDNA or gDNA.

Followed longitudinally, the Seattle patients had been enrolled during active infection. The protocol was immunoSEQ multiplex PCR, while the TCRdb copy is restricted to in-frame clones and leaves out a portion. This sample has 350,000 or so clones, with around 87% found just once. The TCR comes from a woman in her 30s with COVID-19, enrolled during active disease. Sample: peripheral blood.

The CDR3 sequence: CASSIVRGPYNEQFF. The CDR3 DNA is TGTGCCAGTAGTATAGTCAGGGGTCCCTACAATGAGCAGTTCTTC. V gene TRBV19 combines with J gene TRBJ2-1; a weak D match, TRBD1 (6 bases). This CDR3 spans 15 amino acids. Trimming stripped 1 base from V and 2 bases from J, with 9 bases between. Germline values: CDR1 LNHDA, CDR2 SQIVND (reference sequence).